This T cell receptor beta chain originates from a study of blood T cell repertoires in COVID-19 (TCRdb year 2020). A note on the overall study: The collaborator samples originated in the United States, Italy and Spain and spanned the acute and convalescent phases of COVID-19. The prospective study material was composed of cDNA or gDNA derived from T cells, B-cell-depleted T cells, or PBMCs. The dataset comprised deeply sampled blood TCRbeta repertoires from subjects exposed to, actively infected with, or recovered from COVID-19. The repertoires were released in a freely available public database intended as a resource for research on the immune response to SARS-CoV-2. Samples were obtained from the ongoing ImmuneRACE study (first 160 participants) and from about 1,300 subjects provided by 6 global collaborators. Nearly every sample came with metadata listing a de-identified subject ID, COVID-19 status, age in years and sex. HLA class I and class II types, where available, came from metadata supplied by the sample provider rather than from assay-based typing. Points the paper makes about the study in general: The amount of clinical and demographic metadata varied by source and participant and was provided uncurated.

TCRbeta CDR3 regions were amplified from genomic DNA using the immunoSEQ Assay, a bias-controlled multiplex PCR. The original pipeline was this. Nucleated cell counts per sample were estimated from amplification of reference gene primers within the assay. To quantify the absolute abundance of each unique TCRbeta CDR3 rearrangement, sequence reads were collapsed and filtered. For each sample, productive Simpson clonality was calculated as the square root of Simpson's diversity index over productive rearrangements. Not all clones reach the TCRdb copy of this immuneACCESS table, which keeps in-frame sequences only. Checked studies attribute under half of the gap to unresolved V genes and leave the rest unexplained. V, J and clone size are those of that table, while D and trimming were read from the DNA. For this sample the table gives more than 300,000 clones, of which more than 75% were detected only once. The ten largest clones represent more than 1% of the sample.

Points on this clone: Its specific antigen is unknown. Base qualities are missing; no much larger clone stands one base away.

The CDR3 goes from the cysteine to the phenylalanine over 16 residues. Only the CDR3 region is kept as DNA, spanning 48 bases read in frame from base 1. V drops 0 bases and J drops 1 base, leaving 10 bases in between. The germline V gene provides CDR1 SGHRS and CDR2 YFSETQ. Participants in the prospective study were enrolled through a virtual design, were aged roughly 18 to 95 years, and lived in fewer than 30 United States geographic areas. Cohort assignment in the prospective study relied on participant-reported clinical history from a screening survey and a study questionnaire. Recovered participants in ImmuneRACE Cohort 3 were defined as having two consecutive negative NP/OP PCR tests, clearance from a healthcare professional, or resolution of symptoms. In the prospective study, mobile phlebotomists collected whole blood, serum and a nasopharyngeal or oropharyngeal swab from each participant. Participants in the prospective study had the option to provide additional blood draws and questionnaires over a roughly 2-month period. Blood samples from the prospective study were shipped frozen or at room temperature prior to DNA extraction.

In this chain, TRBV5-1 is recombined with TRBJ2-2; a weak D assignment points to TRBD2 (6 bases agree). Sequencing was done on a sample of PBMCs or T cells enriched from blood (not recorded which). The source is a woman in her late teens or twenties who had recovered from COVID-19. The nucleotide sequence reads TGCGCCAGCAGCTTGGATAGGGGAGGGAACACCGGGGAGCTGTTTTTT. This gives the protein CASSLDRGGNTGELFF.